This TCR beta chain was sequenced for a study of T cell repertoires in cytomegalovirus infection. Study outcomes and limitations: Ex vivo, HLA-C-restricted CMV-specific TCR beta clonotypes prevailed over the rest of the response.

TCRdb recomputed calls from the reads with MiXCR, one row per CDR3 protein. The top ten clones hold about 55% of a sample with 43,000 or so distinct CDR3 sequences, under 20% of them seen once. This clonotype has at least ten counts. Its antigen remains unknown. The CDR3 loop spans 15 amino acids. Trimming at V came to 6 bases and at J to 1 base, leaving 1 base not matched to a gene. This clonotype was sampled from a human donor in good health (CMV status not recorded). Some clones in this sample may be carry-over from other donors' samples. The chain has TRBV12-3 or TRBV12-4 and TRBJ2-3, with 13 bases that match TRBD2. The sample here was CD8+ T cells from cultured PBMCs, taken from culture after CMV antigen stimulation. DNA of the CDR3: TGTGCCAGCAGAGGACTAGCGGGGGGCACAGATACGCAGTATTTT. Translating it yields CASRGLAGGTDTQYF.